Each of the 24 T cell receptor beta chains below was sequenced from the same sample in a study of cytomegalovirus exposure and HLA in healthy donors. It was with 60 Vbeta and 13 Jbeta primers that the PCR ran. Clones were read by immunoSEQ multiplex PCR, and TCRdb kept only the in-frame ones, dropping some. The sample contains 75,000 to 90,000 clones, 70% to 85% of which appear only once. Sequenced input: PBMCs. The receptors were sampled from a human donor in good health.

J is TRBJ2-5 and V is TRBV4-3; TRBD2 matches at 7 bases. The junction had 4 bases not matched to a gene; V was cut back by 0 bases and J by 3 bases. Germline loops: CDR1 LGHNA, CDR2 YSLEER. The CDR3 runs 15 residues. In DNA, the CDR3 is TGCGCCAGCAGCCAAGATGTAAGCGGGGAAGAGACCCAGTACTTC. This sequence encodes CASSQDVSGEETQYF.

The chain links TRBV20-1 to TRBJ2-3, with D perhaps matching TRBD2 (6 bases). Germline V gene sequence: CDR1 DFQATT, CDR2 SNEGSKA (reference sequence). With 7 bases removed from V and 1 base from J, the gap between germline ends came to 6 bases. The CDR3 contains 11 residues. CDR3 region: CSGGGTDTQYF. DNA for the CDR3: TGCAGTGGGGGGGGCACAGATACGCAGTATTTT.

This chain joins TRBV5-6 and TRBJ1-1; TRBD1 agrees at 7 bases. The trim removed 2 bases at V and 4 bases at J, leaving 8 bases unmatched. Germline CDR1 and CDR2: SGHDT and YYEEEE. This CDR3 region has 15 residues. The CDR3 coding sequence is TGTGCCAGCAGCTTACAGGGGACGCTGGCCACTGAAGCTTTCTTT. Translated, it gives CASSLQGTLATEAFF.

CDR3 amino acids: CASSVLGGAGETQYF. The CDR3 coding sequence is TGTGCCAGCAGCGTTCTAGGGGGGGCGGGAGAGACCCAGTACTTC. The rearrangement joins TRBV9 to TRBJ2-5; D may be TRBD2 (7 bases). CDR1 and CDR2 (germline): SGDLS, YYNGEE. V was cut by 2 bases and J by 4 bases, with 15 bases left in between. This CDR3 comprises 15 residues. Together with reference TRBV9 and TRBJ2-5, the CDR3 gives the full variable domain: DSGVTQTPKHLITATGQRVTLRCSPRSGDLSVYWYQQSLDQGLQFLIQYYNGEERAKGNILERFSAQQFPDLHSELNLSSLELGDSALYFCASSVLGGAGETQYFGPGTRLLVL.

The count of this clone is one. One junction end disagrees with the germline gene, perhaps due to a read error. The chain has TRBV7-2 and TRBJ1-5; D might be TRBD1 (6 bases). The CDR3 loop spans 16 amino acids. CDR1 is SGHTA and CDR2 is FQGNSA in the germline V gene. The CDR3 region is CASSYRLTGRDQPQNF. The CDR3 DNA reads as TGTGCCAGCAGCTATCGATTGACAGGACGAGATCAGCCCCAGAATTTT.

V is TRBV27 and J is TRBJ1-2; a possible D gene is TRBD1 (6 bases). Trimming removed 8 bases from V and 4 bases from J, with 14 bases in between. The CDR3 totals 13 residues. Germline loops: CDR1 MNHEY, CDR2 SMNVEV (reference sequence). CDR3 in amino acids: CASEGVRLYGYTF. CDR3 DNA sequence: TGTGCCAGCGAGGGGGTAAGACTCTATGGCTACACCTTC.

The chain combines TRBV7-6 with TRBJ2-1; 16 bases map to TRBD2. The V and J ends lost 5 bases and 9 bases, in that order; junction bases with no gene match: 10. This CDR3 is built from 17 residues. The germline gives CDR1 SGHVS, CDR2 FNYEAQ. The CDR3 nucleotides read TGTGCCAGCAGCCTTGGGACTAGCGGGGGGGCCTTCATTGAGCAGTTCTTC. Its translation: CASSLGTSGGAFIEQFF.

This chain connects TRBV2 to TRBJ2-5, with 11 positions matching TRBD2. In germline, CDR1 is SNHLY, CDR2 FYNNEI. The V segment lost 8 bases and the J segment 5 bases; nucleotides outside the gene matches: 7. The CDR3 totals 14 residues. The CDR3 DNA reads TGTGCCAGCGTGACTAGCGGGGAGGGGGAGACCCAGTACTTC. Encoded protein: CASVTSGEGETQYF.

This clone occurred a few times. CDR3 amino acids: CASSGRQVGSYEQYF. For the CDR3, the DNA is TGTGCCAGCAGTGGAAGACAGGTTGGGTCCTACGAGCAGTACTTC. The genes are TRBV6-1 and TRBJ2-7, with D possibly TRBD1 on 6 matching bases. Germline V gene lookup returns CDR1 MNHNS and CDR2 SASEGT. The CDR3 sequence is 15 residues long. V was clipped by 4 bases and J by 1 base, with 14 bases between them.

The rearrangement links TRBV6-4 to TRBJ2-1, with D possibly matching TRBD1 (6 bases). The CDR3 is made up of 16 amino acids. Germline V lookup: CDR1 MRHNA, CDR2 SNTAGT. Between the trimmed V and J ends, which lost 4 bases and 9 bases, there was a span of 22 bases. Here the CDR3 reads CASSASPSQGPREQFF. The CDR3 DNA is TGTGCCAGCAGTGCTTCCCCTTCACAGGGACCCCGTGAGCAGTTCTTC.

This chain links TRBV30 with TRBJ1-1, with TRBD1 matching over 7 bases. This CDR3 is built from 14 residues. J lost 4 bases, V lost 5 bases, and 10 bases had no gene match. Per the germline V gene, CDR1 is GTSNPN and CDR2 is SVGIG (reference sequence). This CDR3 is CAWGDDREGTEAFF. DNA for the CDR3: TGTGCCTGGGGGGATGACAGGGAAGGCACTGAAGCTTTCTTT.

V is TRBV5-5 and J is TRBJ1-1; TRBD1 matches at 9 bases. Germline V gives CDR1 SGHKS, CDR2 YYEKEE (reference sequence). Trimming took 4 bases from V and 1 from J; bases not matched to a gene: 11. CDR3 length equals 17 residues. The CDR3 sequence is CASSTYRGRGWNTEAFF. The CDR3 region has the DNA TGTGCCAGCAGCACATACAGGGGGCGAGGGTGGAACACTGAAGCTTTCTTT.

This clone was detected only a few times. DNA of the CDR3: TGTGCCAGCAGGTTACAGGGGGGAGCAGATACGCAGTATTTT. Protein product: CASRLQGGADTQYF. The chain combines TRBV6-1 with TRBJ2-3; 8 nucleotides match TRBD1. This CDR3 spans 14 amino acids. V lost 6 bases and J lost 4; bases outside the gene matches: 6. Germline values: CDR1 MNHNS, CDR2 SASEGT.

CDR3 amino acids: CSGGQMNTEAFF. CDR3 nucleotides: TGCAGCGGTGGACAGATGAACACTGAAGCTTTCTTT. The V gene is TRBV29-1, the J gene TRBJ1-1, with a weak D call TRBD1 (6 bases). Per germline, CDR1 SQVTM and CDR2 ANQGSEA. The CDR3 contains 12 residues. The V end lost 7 bases, the J end lost 0 bases, and 9 bases lay between the germline ends.

This chain joins TRBV13 and TRBJ1-2, with D perhaps matching TRBD1 (6 bases). The CDR3 extends over 13 amino acids. V was cut by 2 bases and J by 4 bases, with 8 bases left in between. Germline V gene sequence: CDR1 PRHDT, CDR2 FYEKMQ (reference sequence). CDR3 DNA: TGTGCCAGCAGCTTACAGGGGAGCTATGGCTACACCTTC. The encoded protein is CASSLQGSYGYTF. The variable domain in full, completed from reference TRBV13 and TRBJ1-2, reads AAGVIQSPRHLIKEKRETATLKCYPIPRHDTVYWYQQGPGQDPQFLISFYEKMQSDKGSIPDRFSAQQFSDYHSELNMSSLELGDSALYFCASSLQGSYGYTFGSGTRLTVV.

As to this clone: A junction boundary mismatches the germline segment, possibly from a read error. J is TRBJ1-2 and V is TRBV7-9, with a tentative D call TRBD1 (5 bases). CDR3 length: 12 amino acids. Germline CDR1 and CDR2: SEHNR and FQNEAQ (reference sequence). CDR3 in DNA: TGTTCCAGCAGCTTAGGTGGGGCTGGCTACACCTTC. Its translation: CSSSLGGAGYTF.

This clone was counted only a few times. The chain uses TRBV7-2 and TRBJ1-3; D uncertain. The length of the CDR3 is 15 residues. CDR1 SGHTA and CDR2 FQGNSA come from the germline V gene. The V and J ends lost 1 base and 0 bases respectively, with 7 bases between them. The CDR3 loop is CASSLDRNSGNTIYF. The CDR3 nucleotides are TGTGCCAGCAGCTTAGACAGAAACTCTGGAAACACCATATATTTT.

The CDR3 coding sequence is TGCGCCAGCAGCTTGGCGCTTGAGTATCCGAGGTTCTTC. It encodes CASSLALEYPRFF. The chain joins TRBV5-1 to TRBJ2-1; D gene ambiguous. The V and J ends lost 0 bases and 15 bases respectively, with 16 bases between them. The CDR3 spans 13 residues. The V gene's germline CDR1 is SGHRS and CDR2 YFSETQ. The full variable domain, with the rest looked up from reference TRBV5-1 and TRBJ2-1, is KAGVTQTPRYLIKTRGQQVTLSCSPISGHRSVSWYQQTPGQGLQFLFEYFSETQRNKGNFPGRFSGRQFSNSRSEMNVSTLELGDSALYLCASSLALEYPRFFGPGTRLTVL.

This clone was detected once. A junction boundary mismatches the germline segment, possibly from a read error. Other nucleotide sequences from this sample produce the same CDR3. The V gene is TRBV5-6, the J gene TRBJ2-5; D is unclear. The germline gives CDR1 SGHDT, CDR2 YYEEEE. This CDR3 spans 12 amino acids. CDR3 bases: TGTGCCAGTAGCTTCGGCCAAGAGACCCAGTACTTC. Protein: CASSFGQETQYF.

The chain links TRBV5-1 to TRBJ1-4, with TRBD1 matching over 8 bases. The length of the CDR3 is 15 residues. The J segment lost 4 bases and the V segment lost 1 base, leaving 3 bases of the junction unmatched. Germline values: CDR1 SGHRS, CDR2 YFSETQ. CDR3 protein: CASSLFTGGNEKLFF. CDR3 DNA sequence: TGCGCCAGCAGCTTGTTTACAGGGGGTAATGAAAAACTGTTTTTT.

The CDR3 nucleotides are TGTGCCAGCAGCCAAGTTCAAGGGGGCTCTGGAAACACCATATATTTT. The encoded protein is CASSQVQGGSGNTIYF. J is TRBJ1-3 and V is TRBV14; D is perhaps TRBD1 (6 bases). The CDR3 has 16 residues. The germline CDR1 and CDR2 sequences are SGHDN and FVKESK. The V and J ends lost 1 base and 0 bases respectively, with 10 bases between them.

The chain carries TRBV5-6 and TRBJ1-3; maybe TRBD1 (5 bases). Germline V lookup: CDR1 SGHDT, CDR2 YYEEEE. V lost 1 base, J lost 1 base, and 9 bases lay in between. The CDR3 is made up of 15 amino acids. The CDR3 here is CASSLRQTSGNTIYF. The CDR3 nucleotides are TGTGCCAGCAGCTTGAGACAGACGTCTGGAAACACCATATATTTT.

The chain couples TRBV7-9 to TRBJ1-1, with 9 bases that match TRBD1. With 2 bases clipped from V and 4 bases from J, the junction kept 11 bases outside the gene matches. The CDR3 is 17 residues long. Germline-derived CDR1 and CDR2 are SEHNR and FQNEAQ (reference sequence). The CDR3 reads CASSLIPIGQGTTEAFF. The CDR3 DNA reads TGTGCCAGCAGCTTAATCCCCATCGGACAGGGGACCACTGAAGCTTTCTTT.

The chain employs TRBV2 and TRBJ2-4, with 9 bases aligning to TRBD2. Germline V gene data show CDR1 as SNHLY and CDR2 as FYNNEI. This CDR3 is built from 15 residues. J was trimmed by 0 bases and V by 8 bases; bases with no gene match: 5. The CDR3 reads CASLLAGLAKNIQYF. The CDR3, as DNA: TGTGCCAGCCTTCTAGCGGGGCTAGCCAAAAACATTCAGTACTTC.